This note documents a single T cell receptor beta chain sequence. What it binds is unknown. This sample was included in a study of molecular identifiers for immune sequencing clone quantification. This CDR3 comprises 14 residues. Trimming took 3 bases from V and 2 from J, leaving 8 bases between them. TCRdb called the PCR reads again in MiXCR, with one record for every CDR3 protein. The table records 20,000 to 30,000 distinct CDR3 sequences, 15% to 20% of them present only once. Whole-study results and caveats: The sizes of highly expanded clones could be underestimated when identical TCR molecules share a barcode. Spiked TCR RNA from one Jurkat cell reportedly showed up when mixed among around 1 million naive cells.

Sequencing input: naive CD8+ T cells from blood, with Jurkat cell RNA spiked in. Documented subset: FACS-sorted CD8+CD4-CCR7+CD45RA+ naive T cells. The chain is built from TRBV12-3 or TRBV12-4 and TRBJ1-5; tentatively, D is TRBD1 (5 bases). This clonotype was sampled from a human donor in good health. Some libraries in this study had Jurkat cell RNA spiked in. The CDR3 bases are TGTGCCAGCAGTTTGGGGCAACGCAATCAGCCCCAGCATTTT. Its translation is CASSLGQRNQPQHF.